These T cell receptor beta chains were read from a single sample in a study of T cells in tumors after PD-1 blockade. The protocol was immunoSEQ multiplex PCR, while the TCRdb copy is restricted to in-frame clones and leaves out a portion. Here the sample spans thousands of clones, about three fifths being singletons. Sequenced material: tumor tissue, taken after anti-PD-1 treatment. Receptors originate from a human donor with cutaneous squamous cell carcinoma. Each CDR3 is given with its conserved first and last residue. The D gene is left open where the match is weak. Clone size is given for some rows only: seen once, a few or many times, or a class if the clone is expanded.

D gene,clone size,V gene,J gene,CDR3 DNA,CDR3 protein
TRBD2,-,TRBV24-1,TRBJ2-2,TGTGCCACCAGTGACGCGGGGGGACCACACGGGGAGCTGTTTTTT,CATSDAGGPHGELFF
TRBD1,few,TRBV5-1,TRBJ1-5,TGCGCCAGCAGCCCCGGACAGGGTGGGCAGCCCCAGCATTTT,CASSPGQGGQPQHF
TRBD1,few,TRBV7-9,TRBJ2-7,TGTGCCAGCAGCTTAGGGACAGGATTTCAACGCGAGCAGTACTTC,CASSLGTGFQREQYF
-,medium-sized,TRBV2,TRBJ2-5,TGTGCCAGCAGATCCGGGACCCCGGCGGAGACCCAGTACTTC,CASRSGTPAETQYF
-,-,TRBV7-3,TRBJ1-1,TGTGCCAGCAGCTTATGGGTTCGGGGTGAAGCTTTCTTT,CASSLWVRGEAFF
-,-,TRBV6-6,TRBJ2-5,TGTGCCAGCACCATGGGAGGTTCACAAGAGACCCAGTACTTC,CASTMGGSQETQYF
-,-,TRBV6-5,TRBJ1-5,TGTGCCAGCATTGTATTGACAACTAGCAATCAGCCCCAGCATTTT,CASIVLTTSNQPQHF
-,medium-sized,TRBV5-1,TRBJ2-3,TGCGCCAGCAGCTTCGACACTTCCCTGACAGATACGCAGTATTTT,CASSFDTSLTDTQYF
-,-,TRBV3-1/TRBV3-2,TRBJ1-6,TGTGCCAGCAGCCTGGACAGTTATAATTCACCCCTCCACTTT,CASSLDSYNSPLHF
-,-,TRBV7-5,TRBJ2-7,TGTGTCAGAAGCTTAGATCGGGGTGGTTCCTACGAGCAGTACTTC,CVRSLDRGGSYEQYF
-,-,TRBV28,TRBJ2-7,TGTGCCAGCAGTCCCACGGTGCCCTACGAGCAGTACTTC,CASSPTVPYEQYF
-,-,TRBV9,TRBJ2-5,TGTGCCAGCAGCGTAGACGGAGCGTTCGCGACCCAGTACTTC,CASSVDGAFATQYF
-,-,TRBV29-1,TRBJ1-2,TGCAGCGGGGATCCGGAGCCCAGTTATGGCTACACCTTC,CSGDPEPSYGYTF
-,-,TRBV28,TRBJ2-5,TGTGCCAGCAGTTTCGCAGACCTCAAAGGAGGGGAGACCCAGTACTTC,CASSFADLKGGETQYF
-,-,TRBV18,TRBJ2-5,TGTGCCAGCTCACCAAACAGTTGGGAGACCCAGTACTTC,CASSPNSWETQYF
TRBD1,-,TRBV5-5,TRBJ1-1,TGTGCCAGCAGCCCCCTTCAGGGGGACACTGAAGCTTTCTTT,CASSPLQGDTEAFF
-,few,TRBV28,TRBJ1-5,TGTGCCAGCAGTTTATTAAGGGGGAGCGGTCAGCCCCAGCATTTT,CASSLLRGSGQPQHF
-,-,TRBV5-6,TRBJ2-7,TGTGCCAGCAGCTCTTGGACAAACGAGCAGTACTTC,CASSSWTNEQYF
-,-,TRBV7-9,TRBJ2-3,TGTGCCAGCAGCTTAGGAGTAGCGCCTGGCACAGATACGCAGTATTTT,CASSLGVAPGTDTQYF
-,few,TRBV3-1/TRBV3-2,TRBJ1-1,TGTGCCAGCAGCCAAAATCAAGAAGCTTTCTTT,CASSQNQEAFF
TRBD1,-,TRBV10-2,TRBJ1-5,TGCGCCACCACGACAGGGGCTCTTCAGCCCCAGCATTTT,CATTTGALQPQHF
TRBD1,-,TRBV19,TRBJ2-3,TGTGCCAGTAGCCGGCTGGGACAGGGAACAGATACGCAGTATTTT,CASSRLGQGTDTQYF
TRBD1,-,TRBV5-1,TRBJ1-3,TGCGCCAGCAGCGACAGGGGATACGGAAACACCATATATTTT,CASSDRGYGNTIYF
TRBD1,-,TRBV6-2/TRBV6-3,TRBJ1-5,TGTGCCAGCAGCCTACAGGGGAGTCAGCCCCAGCATTTT,CASSLQGSQPQHF
TRBD1,-,TRBV6-5,TRBJ2-3,TGTGCCAGCAGGGACACAGGGGGCACAGATACGCAGTATTTT,CASRDTGGTDTQYF
TRBD1,-,TRBV6-1,TRBJ2-7,TGTGCCAGCAGTGAGTGGACAGGGAAGGGCCTGCATGGTGGGTCCTACGAGCAGTACTTC,CASSEWTGKGLHGGSYEQYF
-,-,TRBV19,TRBJ2-2,TGTGCCAGTAGTATACTCCTTGGTTCCGCCGGGGAGCTGTTTTTT,CASSILLGSAGELFF
TRBD2,-,TRBV6-5,TRBJ2-7,TGTGCTTCTAGCGGGGGGGTTTACGAGCAGTACTTC,CASSGGVYEQYF
-,-,TRBV4-1,TRBJ2-2,TGCGCCAGCAGCCAAGCGGCGGTTGGGGAGCTGTTTTTT,CASSQAAVGELFF
-,-,TRBV4-1,TRBJ2-1,TGCGCCAGCAGCCAACTCCTAGGGGTCGAGCAGTTCTTC,CASSQLLGVEQFF
TRBD2,once,TRBV27,TRBJ2-2,TGTGCCAGCAAGCGGGGGGGGAACACCGGGGAGCTGTTTTTT,CASKRGGNTGELFF